The rows below give T cell receptor beta chains drawn from one sample of a study of CD8 T cells in ankylosing spondylitis. TCRdb reprocessed the 5' RACE reads with MiXCR, giving one entry per CDR3 protein. The table includes approximately 15,000 distinct CDR3 sequences, 2.8% detected once. Sequenced: blood, either unsorted or a sorted T cell fraction (not recorded which). The receptors were gathered from a male donor with ankylosing spondylitis or in good health (not recorded which). CDR3s include the opening cysteine and the closing phenylalanine or tryptophan. The D gene is left open where the match is weak. Clone size is stated in some rows and not others, as once, few, many or a class when expanded.

j_call	d_call	v_call	clone_size	cdr3_aa	cdr3_nt
TRBJ1-1	-	TRBV9	-	CASSSSGDTNTEAFF	TGTGCCAGCAGCTCCTCAGGGGATACGAACACTGAAGCTTTCTTT
TRBJ1-1	-	TRBV9	-	CASSVKGERDTEAFF	TGTGCCAGCAGCGTAAAGGGGGAAAGAGACACTGAAGCTTTCTTT
TRBJ2-1	-	TRBV9	many	CASSIDVGKQFF	TGTGCCAGCAGCATTGACGTCGGGAAGCAGTTCTTC
TRBJ1-3	-	TRBV9	many	CASSALQGPGNTIYF	TGTGCCAGCAGCGCCCTACAGGGCCCGGGGAACACCATATATTTT
TRBJ2-3	TRBD2	TRBV9	many	CASGGGHRTDTQYF	TGTGCCAGCGGGGGAGGGCACCGCACAGATACGCAGTATTTT
TRBJ2-3	TRBD1	TRBV9	many	CASSVEGSGQGADTQYF	TGTGCCAGCAGCGTAGAGGGCTCCGGACAGGGGGCAGATACGCAGTATTTT
TRBJ1-4	-	TRBV9	many	CASSVGRLEREKLFF	TGTGCCAGCAGCGTAGGCCGTCTGGAACGTGAAAAACTGTTTTTT
TRBJ2-3	-	TRBV9	medium-sized	CASSVSQGADTQYF	TGTGCCAGCAGCGTATCACAGGGAGCCGATACGCAGTATTTT
TRBJ2-5	-	TRBV9	many	CASSVGVGGLSETQYF	TGTGCCAGCAGCGTAGGGGTCGGGGGGCTCTCGGAGACCCAGTACTTC
TRBJ2-3	-	TRBV9	medium-sized	CASSLAGDTQYF	TGTGCCAGCAGCCTCGCCGGGGATACGCAGTATTTT
TRBJ1-4	-	TRBV9	few	CASSVLDNNEKLFF	TGTGCCAGCAGCGTACTTGACAATAATGAAAAACTGTTTTTT
TRBJ2-6	TRBD1	TRBV9	many	CASSLRTGSGANVLTF	TGTGCCAGCAGCCTTCGGACAGGGTCCGGGGCCAACGTCCTGACTTTC
TRBJ1-1	TRBD1	TRBV9	many	CASSIGTGNTEAFF	TGTGCCAGCAGCATTGGGACAGGGAACACTGAAGCTTTCTTT
TRBJ2-2	-	TRBV9	many	CASSLSGTNTGELFF	TGTGCCAGCAGCCTTAGCGGAACGAACACCGGGGAGCTGTTTTTT
TRBJ1-1	-	TRBV9	many	CASSVDPTGNTEAFF	TGTGCCAGCAGCGTAGACCCCACAGGGAACACTGAAGCTTTCTTT